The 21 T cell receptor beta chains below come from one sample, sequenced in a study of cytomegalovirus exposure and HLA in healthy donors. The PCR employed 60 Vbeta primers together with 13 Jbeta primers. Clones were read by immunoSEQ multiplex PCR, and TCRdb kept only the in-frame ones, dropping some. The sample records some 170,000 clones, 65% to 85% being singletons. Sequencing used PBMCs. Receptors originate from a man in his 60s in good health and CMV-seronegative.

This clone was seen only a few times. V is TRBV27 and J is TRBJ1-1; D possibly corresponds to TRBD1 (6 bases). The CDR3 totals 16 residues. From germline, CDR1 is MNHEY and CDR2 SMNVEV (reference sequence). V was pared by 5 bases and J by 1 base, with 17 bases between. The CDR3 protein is CASSQGFGFGNTEAFF. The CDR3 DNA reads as TGTGCCAGCAGTCAGGGGTTCGGGTTTGGGAACACTGAAGCTTTCTTT.

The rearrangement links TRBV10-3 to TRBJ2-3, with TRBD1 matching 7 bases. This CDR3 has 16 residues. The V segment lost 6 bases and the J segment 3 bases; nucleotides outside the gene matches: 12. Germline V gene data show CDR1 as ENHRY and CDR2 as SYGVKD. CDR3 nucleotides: TGTGCCATCAGGGCCTCGTCGGGACAGCCAACAGATACGCAGTATTTT. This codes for CAIRASSGQPTDTQYF.

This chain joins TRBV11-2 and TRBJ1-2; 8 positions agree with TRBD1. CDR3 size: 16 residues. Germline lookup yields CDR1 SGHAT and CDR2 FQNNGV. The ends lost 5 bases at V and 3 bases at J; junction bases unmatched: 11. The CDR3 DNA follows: TGTGCCAGCAGCCCCCGCTTTCCAGGGGGCCACTATGGCTACACCTTC. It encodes CASSPRFPGGHYGYTF. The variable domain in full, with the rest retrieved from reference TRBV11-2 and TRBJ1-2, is EAGVAQSPRYKIIEKRQSVAFWCNPISGHATLYWYQQILGQGPKLLIQFQNNGVVDDSQLPKDRFSAERLKGVDSTLKIQPAKLEDSAVYLCASSPRFPGGHYGYTFGSGTRLTVV.

The DNA for the CDR3 is TGTGCCAGTAGTATAGGCCACGCCGTCGGGAGCCTACTATATCTCCACTTT. This sequence encodes CASSIGHAVGSLLYLHF. The chain is built from TRBV19 and TRBJ1-6; D unclear. Germline lookup yields CDR1 LNHDA and CDR2 SQIVND (reference sequence). Trimming pared 1 base from V and 16 bases from J, leaving 26 bases between. The CDR3 loop spans 17 amino acids.

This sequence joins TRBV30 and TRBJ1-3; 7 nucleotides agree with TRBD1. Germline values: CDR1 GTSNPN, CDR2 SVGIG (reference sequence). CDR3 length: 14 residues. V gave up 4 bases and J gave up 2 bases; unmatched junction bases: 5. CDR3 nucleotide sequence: TGTGCCTGGACGCCAGACAGGGCTGGAAACACCATATATTTT. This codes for CAWTPDRAGNTIYF.

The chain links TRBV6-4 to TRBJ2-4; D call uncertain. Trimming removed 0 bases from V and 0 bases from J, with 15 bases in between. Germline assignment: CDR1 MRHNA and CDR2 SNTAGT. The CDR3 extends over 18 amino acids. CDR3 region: CASSDSIPRLRAKNIQYF. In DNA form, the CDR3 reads TGTGCCAGCAGTGACTCGATTCCCAGGCTACGAGCCAAAAACATTCAGTACTTC.

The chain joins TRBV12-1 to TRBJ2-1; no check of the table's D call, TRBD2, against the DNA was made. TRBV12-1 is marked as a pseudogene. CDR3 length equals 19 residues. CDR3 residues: CASSFGKWSSGGPYNEQFF. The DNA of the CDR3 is TGTGCCAGCAGCTTTGGCAAATGGTCTAGCGGGGGTCCCTACAATGAGCAGTTCTTC.

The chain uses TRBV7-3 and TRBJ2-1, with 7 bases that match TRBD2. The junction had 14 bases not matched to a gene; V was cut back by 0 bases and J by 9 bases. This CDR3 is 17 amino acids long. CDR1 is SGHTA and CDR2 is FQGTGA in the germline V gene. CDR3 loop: CASSLTPPGLGGGEQFF. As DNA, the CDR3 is TGTGCCAGCAGCTTAACCCCCCCGGGACTGGGGGGGGGTGAGCAGTTCTTC.

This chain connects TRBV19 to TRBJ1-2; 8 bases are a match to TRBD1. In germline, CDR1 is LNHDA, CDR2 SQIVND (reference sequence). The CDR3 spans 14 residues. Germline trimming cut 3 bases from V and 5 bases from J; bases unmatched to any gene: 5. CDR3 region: CASSIRTGRYGYTF. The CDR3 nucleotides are TGTGCCAGTAGTATCCGGACAGGGCGATATGGCTACACCTTC.

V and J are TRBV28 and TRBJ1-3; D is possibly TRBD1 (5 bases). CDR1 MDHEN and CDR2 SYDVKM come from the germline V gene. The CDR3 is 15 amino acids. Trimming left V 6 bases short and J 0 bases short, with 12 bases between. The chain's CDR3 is CASRVTGISGNTIYF. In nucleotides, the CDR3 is TGTGCCAGCAGAGTAACAGGTATCTCTGGAAACACCATATATTTT.

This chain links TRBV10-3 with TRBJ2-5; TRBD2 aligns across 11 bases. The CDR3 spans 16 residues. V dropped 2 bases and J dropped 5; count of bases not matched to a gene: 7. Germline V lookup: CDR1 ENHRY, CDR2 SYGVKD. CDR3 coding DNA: TGTGCCATCAGTGAGCGAAAGACTAGCGGGGATGAGACCCAGTACTTC. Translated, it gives CAISERKTSGDETQYF.

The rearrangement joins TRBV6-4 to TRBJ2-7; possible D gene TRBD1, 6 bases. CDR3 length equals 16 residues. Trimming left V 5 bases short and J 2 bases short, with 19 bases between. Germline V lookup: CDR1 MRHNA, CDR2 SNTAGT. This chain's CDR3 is CASSLYPRQAPYEQYF. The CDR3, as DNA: TGTGCCAGCAGTTTATACCCCCGACAGGCTCCCTACGAGCAGTACTTC.

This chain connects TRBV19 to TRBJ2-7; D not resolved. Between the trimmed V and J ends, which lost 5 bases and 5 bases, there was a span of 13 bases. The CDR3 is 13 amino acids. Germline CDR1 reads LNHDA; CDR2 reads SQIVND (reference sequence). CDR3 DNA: TGTGCCAGTAGTCAGCGTCAGTACGACGAGCAGTACTTC. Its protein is CASSQRQYDEQYF.

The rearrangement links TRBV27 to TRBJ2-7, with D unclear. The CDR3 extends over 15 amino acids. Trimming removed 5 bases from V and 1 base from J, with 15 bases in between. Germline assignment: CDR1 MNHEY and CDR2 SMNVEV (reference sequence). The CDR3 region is CASSVQFGMSYEQYF. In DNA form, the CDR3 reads TGTGCCAGCAGTGTACAGTTTGGAATGTCCTACGAGCAGTACTTC.

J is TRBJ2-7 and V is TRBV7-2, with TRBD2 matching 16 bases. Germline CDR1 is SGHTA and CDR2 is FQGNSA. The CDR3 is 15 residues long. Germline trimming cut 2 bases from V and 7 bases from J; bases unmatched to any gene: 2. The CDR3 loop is CASSLPGLAGGEQYF. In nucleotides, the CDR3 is TGTGCCAGCAGCTTACCGGGACTAGCGGGGGGGGAGCAGTACTTC.

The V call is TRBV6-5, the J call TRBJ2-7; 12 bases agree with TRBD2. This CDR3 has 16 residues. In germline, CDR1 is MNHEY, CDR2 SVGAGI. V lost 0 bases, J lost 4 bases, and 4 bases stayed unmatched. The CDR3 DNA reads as TGTGCCAGCAGTTACTCTCTAGCGGGAGGGCCTTACGAGCAGTACTTC. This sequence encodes CASSYSLAGGPYEQYF.

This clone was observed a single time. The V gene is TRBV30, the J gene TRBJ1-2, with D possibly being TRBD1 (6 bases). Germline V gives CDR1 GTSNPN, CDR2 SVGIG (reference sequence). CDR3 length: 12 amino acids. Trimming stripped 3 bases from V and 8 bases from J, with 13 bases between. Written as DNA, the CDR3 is TGTGCCTGGAGGCGACAGGCGTGGGGCTACACCTTC. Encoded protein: CAWRRQAWGYTF.

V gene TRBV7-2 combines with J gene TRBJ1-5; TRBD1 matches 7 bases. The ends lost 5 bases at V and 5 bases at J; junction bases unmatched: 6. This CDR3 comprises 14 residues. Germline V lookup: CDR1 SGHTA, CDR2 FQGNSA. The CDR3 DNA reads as TGTGCCAGCAGCATACAGGGGACTGATCAGCCCCAGCATTTT. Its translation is CASSIQGTDQPQHF.

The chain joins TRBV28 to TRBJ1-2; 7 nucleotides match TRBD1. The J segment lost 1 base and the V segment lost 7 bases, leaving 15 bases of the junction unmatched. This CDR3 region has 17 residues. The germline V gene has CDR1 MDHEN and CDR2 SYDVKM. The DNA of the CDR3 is TGTGCCAGCAAAAAGCCGGGACAGTCAACTCTTAACTATGGCTACACCTTC. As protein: CASKKPGQSTLNYGYTF.

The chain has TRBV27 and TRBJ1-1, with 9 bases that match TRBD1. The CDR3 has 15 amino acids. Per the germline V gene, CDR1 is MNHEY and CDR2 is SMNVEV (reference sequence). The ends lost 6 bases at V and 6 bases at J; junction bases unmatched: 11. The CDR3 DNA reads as TGTGCCAGCAGCAGGGGACAGGGAATATGGGCTGAAGCTTTCTTT. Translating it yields CASSRGQGIWAEAFF.

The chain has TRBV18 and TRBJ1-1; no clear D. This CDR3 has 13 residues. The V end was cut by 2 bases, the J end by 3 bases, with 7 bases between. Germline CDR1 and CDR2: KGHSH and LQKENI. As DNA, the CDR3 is TGTGCCAGCTCACCATCCCAGGACACTGAAGCTTTCTTT. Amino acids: CASSPSQDTEAFF. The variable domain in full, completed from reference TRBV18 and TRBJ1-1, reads NAGVMQNPRHLVRRRGQEARLRCSPMKGHSHVYWYRQLPEEGLKFMVYLQKENIIDESGMPKERFSAEFPKEGPSILRIQQVVRGDSAAYFCASSPSQDTEAFFGQGTRLTVV.